The next 14 T cell receptor beta chains were all read from a single sample in a study of T cells in localized non-small cell lung cancer. Sequencing was performed with immunoSEQ multiplex PCR; in TCRdb, only in-frame clones are kept and a portion is missing. Of tens of thousands of clones listed, about nine tenths are singletons. The sample here was peripheral blood, taken before any cancer treatment. These receptors were collected from a female donor at least 60 years old with stage I lung adenocarcinoma.

This clone was seen once. The chain's CDR3 is CASSVTDKNIQYF. The CDR3 coding sequence is TGTGCCAGCAGTGTTACAGACAAAAACATTCAGTACTTC. The V gene is TRBV6-1, the J gene TRBJ2-4; D is unclear. This CDR3 is 13 amino acids long. CDR1 and CDR2 from the germline V gene are MNHNS and SASEGT. Trimming shortened V by 4 bases and J by 3 bases, and 7 bases separated the two germline ends.

The CDR3 bases are TGTGCCATCAGTCCCGCTGGGGGTGGCGAGCAGTACTTC. Its translation is CAISPAGGGEQYF. This chain uses TRBV10-3 with TRBJ2-7, with D perhaps TRBD1 or TRBD2 (5 bases each). This CDR3 region has 13 residues. Germline values: CDR1 ENHRY, CDR2 SYGVKD. V was pared by 5 bases and J by 6 bases, with 14 bases between.

The chain is built from TRBV4-3 and TRBJ2-5; TRBD1 matches at 7 bases. The V gene end was trimmed by 4 bases and the J gene end by 1 base; junction bases not matched to a gene: 6. CDR1 is LGHNA and CDR2 is YSLEER in the germline V gene. The CDR3 spans 15 residues. CDR3 protein: CASSPLGQPQETQYF. CDR3 DNA: TGCGCCAGCAGCCCCCTGGGACAGCCCCAAGAGACCCAGTACTTC.

About this clone itself: At one end the junction does not follow the germline gene, possibly because of a read error. The V and J genes are TRBV7-8 and TRBJ2-5; the D gene is possibly TRBD2 (7 bases). The CDR3 has 14 amino acids. In germline, CDR1 is SGHVS, CDR2 FQNEAQ. Here the CDR3 reads CASSPEGGGPGIHF. In DNA form, the CDR3 reads TGTGCCAGCAGTCCAGAGGGGGGGGGCCCAGGGATCCACTTC. The full variable domain, its missing parts supplied by reference TRBV7-8 and TRBJ2-5, is GAGVSQSPRYKVAKRGQDVALRCDPISGHVSLFWYQQALGQGPEFLTYFQNEAQLDKSGLPSDRFFAERPEGSVSTLKIQRTQQEDSAVYLCASSPEGGGPGIHFGPGTRLLVL.

This rearrangement joins TRBV30 to TRBJ1-1; tentative D call: TRBD1 (6 bases). The V and J ends lost 3 bases and 5 bases respectively, with 16 bases between them. Germline lookup yields CDR1 GTSNPN and CDR2 SVGIG (reference sequence). This CDR3 comprises 14 residues. CDR3 loop: CAWRQSTGKTEAFF. In nucleotides, the CDR3 is TGTGCCTGGAGACAATCCACAGGGAAGACTGAAGCTTTCTTT.

This clone was picked up one time. The chain has TRBV19 and TRBJ2-7; possibly TRBD1 or TRBD2 for D (5 bases each). The CDR3 length is 19 residues. Trimming took 4 bases from V and 4 from J, leaving 29 bases between them. CDR1 is LNHDA and CDR2 is SQIVND in the germline V gene (reference sequence). The CDR3 coding sequence is TGTGCCAGTAGTACCCCTAGTGAACGAACGGGACCGGGGCGATACGAGCAGTACTTC. This encodes CASSTPSERTGPGRYEQYF.

The chain has TRBV12-5 and TRBJ2-5; no reliable D call. The V gene's germline CDR1 is LGHNT and CDR2 FRNRAP. Trimming stripped 7 bases from V and 2 bases from J, with 11 bases between. The CDR3 is made up of 13 amino acids. As DNA, the CDR3 is TGTGCTAGTGTTGCGGAGTGTCAAGAGACCCAGTACTTC. This sequence encodes CASVAECQETQYF.

The chain couples TRBV5-1 to TRBJ1-4; 7 positions match TRBD1. Germline V gene lookup returns CDR1 SGHRS and CDR2 YFSETQ. After removal of 4 bases from V and 0 bases from J, the junction contained 3 bases not matched to a gene. This CDR3 spans 15 amino acids. The DNA of the CDR3 is TGCGCCAGCAGCCCACAGGGGTCAACTAATGAAAAACTGTTTTTT. Protein product: CASSPQGSTNEKLFF.

The chain couples TRBV5-1 to TRBJ2-2, with D perhaps matching TRBD1 or TRBD2 (5 bases each). The CDR3 spans 16 residues. In germline, CDR1 is SGHRS, CDR2 YFSETQ. V was shortened by 0 bases and J by 3 bases, with 12 bases between the two germline ends. CDR3 coding DNA: TGCGCCAGCAGCTTGGCTGGGGGAGCGGACACCGGGGAGCTGTTTTTT. It translates to CASSLAGGADTGELFF.

The chain combines TRBV30 with TRBJ2-5, with 11 bases lining up with TRBD2. V shed 2 bases and J 7 bases; nucleotides not matched to a gene: 9. This CDR3 has 15 amino acids. Germline-derived CDR1 and CDR2 are GTSNPN and SVGIG (reference sequence). CDR3 protein: CAWSPGTSGGVTQYF. The CDR3 DNA is TGTGCCTGGAGTCCCGGGACTAGCGGAGGGGTGACCCAGTACTTC.

The rearrangement links TRBV7-7 to TRBJ2-5; 7 bases are shared with TRBD2. V shed 5 bases, J shed 2 bases, and the junction held 2 bases outside the gene matches. This CDR3 is 13 amino acids long. Germline V gene data show CDR1 as SSHAT and CDR2 as FNYEAQ (reference sequence). Written as DNA, the CDR3 is TGTGCCAGCAGCCTGCGGGGGCAAGAGACCCAGTACTTC. This gives the protein CASSLRGQETQYF.

This CDR3 reads CAWNRVYGYTF. CDR3 coding DNA: TGTGCCTGGAACAGAGTTTATGGCTACACCTTC. The chain couples TRBV30 to TRBJ1-2; D remains unclear. Germline assignment: CDR1 GTSNPN and CDR2 SVGIG (reference sequence). This CDR3 spans 11 amino acids. V lost 4 bases, J lost 5 bases, and 8 bases lay in between. Full variable domain (remainder filled in from reference TRBV30 and TRBJ1-2): SQTIHQWPATLVQPVGSPLSLECTVEGTSNPNLYWYRQAAGRGLQLLFYSVGIGQISSEVPQNLSASRPQDRQFILSSKKLLLSDSGFYLCAWNRVYGYTFGSGTRLTVV.

This sequence joins TRBV11-3 and TRBJ1-1, with 7 bases aligning to TRBD1. This CDR3 region has 15 residues. Looked up from germline, CDR1 is SGHNT and CDR2 is YENEEA. The V gene end was trimmed by 5 bases and the J gene end by 6 bases; junction bases not matched to a gene: 12. CDR3 nucleotides: TGTGCCAGCAGCGACCCCAGGGGGGAAGTGCCTGAAGCTTTCTTT. Its translation is CASSDPRGEVPEAFF.

The chain uses TRBV11-3 and TRBJ2-3, with 7 bases lining up with TRBD2. CDR3 length: 16 residues. CDR1 is SGHNT, CDR2 YENEEA, per germline. The ends lost 1 base at V and 0 bases at J; junction bases unmatched: 4. The CDR3 DNA follows: TGTGCCAGCAGCTTAGGGCTAGCGGCTAGCACAGATACGCAGTATTTT. This sequence encodes CASSLGLAASTDTQYF.